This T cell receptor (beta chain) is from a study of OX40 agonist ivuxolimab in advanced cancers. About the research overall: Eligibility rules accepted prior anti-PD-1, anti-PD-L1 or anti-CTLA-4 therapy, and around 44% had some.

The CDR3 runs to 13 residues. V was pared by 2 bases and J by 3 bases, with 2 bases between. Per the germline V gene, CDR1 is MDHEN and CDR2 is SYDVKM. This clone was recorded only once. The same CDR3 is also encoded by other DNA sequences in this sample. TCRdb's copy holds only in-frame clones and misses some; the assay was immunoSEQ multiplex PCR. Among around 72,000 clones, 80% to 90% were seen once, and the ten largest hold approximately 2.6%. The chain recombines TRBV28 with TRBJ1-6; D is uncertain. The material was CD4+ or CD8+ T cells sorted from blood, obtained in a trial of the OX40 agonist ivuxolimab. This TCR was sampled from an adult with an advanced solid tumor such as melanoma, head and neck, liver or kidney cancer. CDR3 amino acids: CASSLDYNSPLHF. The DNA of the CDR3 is TGTGCCAGCAGTTTAGACTATAATTCACCCCTCCACTTT.